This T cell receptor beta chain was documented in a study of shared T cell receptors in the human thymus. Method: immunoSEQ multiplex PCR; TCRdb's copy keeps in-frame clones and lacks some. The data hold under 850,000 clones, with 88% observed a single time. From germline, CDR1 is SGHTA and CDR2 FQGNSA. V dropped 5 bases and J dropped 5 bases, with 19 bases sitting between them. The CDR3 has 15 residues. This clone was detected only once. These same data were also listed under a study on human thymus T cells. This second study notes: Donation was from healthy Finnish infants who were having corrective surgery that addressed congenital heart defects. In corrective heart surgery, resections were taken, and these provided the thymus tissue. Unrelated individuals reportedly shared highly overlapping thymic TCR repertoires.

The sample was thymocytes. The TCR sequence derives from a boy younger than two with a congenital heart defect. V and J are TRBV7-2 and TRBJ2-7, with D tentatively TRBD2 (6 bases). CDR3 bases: TGTGCCAGCAGCCGACATGGAGGGCCGGGGAACGAGCAGTACTTC. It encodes CASSRHGGPGNEQYF.